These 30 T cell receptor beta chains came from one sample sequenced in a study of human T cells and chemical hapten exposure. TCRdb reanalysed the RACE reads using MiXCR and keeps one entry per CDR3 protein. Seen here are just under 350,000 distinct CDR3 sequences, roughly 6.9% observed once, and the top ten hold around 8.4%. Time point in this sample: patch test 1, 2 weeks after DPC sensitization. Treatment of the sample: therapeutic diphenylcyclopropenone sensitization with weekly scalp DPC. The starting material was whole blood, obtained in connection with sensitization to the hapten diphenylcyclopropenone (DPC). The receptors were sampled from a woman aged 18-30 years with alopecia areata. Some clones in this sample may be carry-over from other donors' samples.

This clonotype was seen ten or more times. The CDR3 nucleotides are TGCGCCAGCAGCCCCGGGGCCGCGAACACCGGGGAGCTGTTTTTT. Encoded protein: CASSPGAANTGELFF. The gene calls are TRBV4-1 and TRBJ2-2; D may match TRBD1 or TRBD2 (5 bases each). V lost 4 bases and J lost 0, with 9 bases in between. Germline CDR1 and CDR2: MGHRA and YSYEKL. The CDR3 length is 15 residues.

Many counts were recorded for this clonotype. The CDR3 loop is CASSRGEGTSGQETQYF. The DNA of the CDR3 is TGCGCCAGCAGTCGGGGGGAAGGGACTAGCGGACAAGAGACCCAGTACTTC. The V call is TRBV5-1, the J call TRBJ2-5; TRBD2 matches 11 bases. There are 17 residues in the CDR3. Germline V lookup: CDR1 SGHRS, CDR2 YFSETQ. V lost 5 bases, J lost 2 bases, and 11 bases stayed unmatched.

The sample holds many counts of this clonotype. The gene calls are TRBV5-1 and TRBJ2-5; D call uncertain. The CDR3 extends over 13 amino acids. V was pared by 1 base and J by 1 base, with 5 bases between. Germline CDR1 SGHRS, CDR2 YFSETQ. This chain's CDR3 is CASSLYGQETQYF. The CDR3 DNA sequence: TGCGCCAGCAGCTTGTACGGCCAAGAGACCCAGTACTTC.

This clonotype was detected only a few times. The CDR3 sequence is CASSYGATGRATNYGYTF. The CDR3 nucleotides are TGTGCCAGCAGTTACGGGGCGACAGGAAGGGCTACTAACTATGGCTACACCTTC. The V gene is TRBV6-5, the J gene TRBJ1-2; D possibly corresponds to TRBD1 (6 bases). Trimming stripped 2 bases from V and 0 bases from J, with 19 bases between. Germline V CDR1 and CDR2: MNHEY, SVGAGI. The CDR3 extends over 18 amino acids.

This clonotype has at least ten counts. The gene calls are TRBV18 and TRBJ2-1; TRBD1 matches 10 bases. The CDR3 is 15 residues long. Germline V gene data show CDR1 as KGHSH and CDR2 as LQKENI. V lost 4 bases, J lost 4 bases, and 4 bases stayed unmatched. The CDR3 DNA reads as TGTGCCAGCTCACTCTGGACAGGGGGGTACAATGAGCAGTTCTTC. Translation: CASSLWTGGYNEQFF. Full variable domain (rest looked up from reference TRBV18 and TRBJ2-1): NAGVMQNPRHLVRRRGQEARLRCSPMKGHSHVYWYRQLPEEGLKFMVYLQKENIIDESGMPKERFSAEFPKEGPSILRIQQVVRGDSAAYFCASSLWTGGYNEQFFGPGTRLTVL.

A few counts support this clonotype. CDR3 nucleotides: TGTGCCAGCAGCTTGAGCGACAGCTCTGGAAACACCATATATTTT. The encoded protein is CASSLSDSSGNTIYF. The V and J genes are TRBV12-3 or TRBV12-4 and TRBJ1-3, with a tentative D call TRBD1 (5 bases). The CDR3 runs 15 residues. V was shortened by 6 bases and J by 0 bases, with 12 bases between the two germline ends.

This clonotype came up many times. The CDR3 is CAISESNAEETQYF. The CDR3 bases are TGTGCCATCAGTGAGTCGAACGCAGAAGAGACCCAGTACTTC. The chain joins TRBV10-3 to TRBJ2-5; D remains ambiguous. The CDR3 has 14 amino acids. Germline V CDR1 and CDR2: ENHRY, SYGVKD. The V end lost 0 bases, the J end lost 3 bases, and 8 bases lay between the germline ends.

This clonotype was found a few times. CDR3 loop: CSAAQQGKNQPQHF. As DNA, the CDR3 is TGCAGTGCTGCACAACAGGGAAAGAATCAGCCCCAGCATTTT. V and J are TRBV20-1 and TRBJ1-5; D might be TRBD1 (6 bases). The V gene lost 5 bases and the J gene lost 4 bases, with 15 bases spanning the gap. Germline values: CDR1 DFQATT, CDR2 SNEGSKA (reference sequence). The CDR3 spans 14 residues.

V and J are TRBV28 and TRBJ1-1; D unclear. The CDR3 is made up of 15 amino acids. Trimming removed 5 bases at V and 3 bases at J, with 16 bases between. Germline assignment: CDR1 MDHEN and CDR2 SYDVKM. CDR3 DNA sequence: TGTGCCAGCAGTCCCCACCGAAAAGCGGACACTGAAGCTTTCTTT. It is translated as CASSPHRKADTEAFF. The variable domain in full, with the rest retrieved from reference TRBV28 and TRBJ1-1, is DVKVTQSSRYLVKRTGEKVFLECVQDMDHENMFWYRQDPGLGLRLIYFSYDVKMKEKGDIPEGYSVSREKKERFSLILESASTNQTSMYLCASSPHRKADTEAFFGQGTRLTVV.

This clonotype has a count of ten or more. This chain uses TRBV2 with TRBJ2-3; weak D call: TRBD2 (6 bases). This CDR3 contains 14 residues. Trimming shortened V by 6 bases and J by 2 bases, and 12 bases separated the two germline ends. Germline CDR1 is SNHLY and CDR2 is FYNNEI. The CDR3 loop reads CASSPGLNTDTQYF. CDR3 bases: TGTGCCAGCAGCCCGGGACTTAACACAGATACGCAGTATTTT.

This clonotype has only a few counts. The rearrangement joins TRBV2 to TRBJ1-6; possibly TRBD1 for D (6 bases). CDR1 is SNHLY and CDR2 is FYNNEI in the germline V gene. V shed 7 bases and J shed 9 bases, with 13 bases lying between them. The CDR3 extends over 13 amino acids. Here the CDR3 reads CASMGGGASPLHF. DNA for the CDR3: TGTGCCAGCATGGGTGGGGGGGCTTCACCCCTCCACTTT.

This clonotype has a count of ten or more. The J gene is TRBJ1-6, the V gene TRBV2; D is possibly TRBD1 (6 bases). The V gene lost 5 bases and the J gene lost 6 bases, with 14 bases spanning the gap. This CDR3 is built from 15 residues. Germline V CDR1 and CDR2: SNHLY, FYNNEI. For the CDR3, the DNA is TGTGCCAGCAGTATGTCGGGACACCTTAATTCACCCCTCCACTTT. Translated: CASSMSGHLNSPLHF.

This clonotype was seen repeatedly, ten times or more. The CDR3 spells CASSRDRIAEAFF. CDR3 sequence (DNA): TGTGCCAGCAGCCGGGACAGGATAGCGGAAGCTTTCTTT. The rearrangement uses TRBV3-1 and TRBJ1-1; 8 nucleotides align to TRBD1. The CDR3 totals 13 residues. V gave up 4 bases and J gave up 8 bases; unmatched junction bases: 6. Germline V gene data show CDR1 as LGHDT and CDR2 as YNNKEL (reference sequence).

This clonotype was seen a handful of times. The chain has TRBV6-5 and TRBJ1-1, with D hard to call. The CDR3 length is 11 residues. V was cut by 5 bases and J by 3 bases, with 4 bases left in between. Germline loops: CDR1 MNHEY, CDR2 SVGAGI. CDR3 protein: CASSHDTEAFF. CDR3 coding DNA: TGTGCCAGCAGTCATGACACTGAAGCTTTCTTT.

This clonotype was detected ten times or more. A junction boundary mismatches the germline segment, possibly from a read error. The CDR3 region has the DNA TGTGCCAGCAGCCCCCGGACAGGAATGGTATTC. Its protein product is CASSPRTGMVF. This chain links TRBV3-1 with TRBJ1-2, with 7 bases that match TRBD1. Germline CDR1 is LGHDT and CDR2 is YNNKEL (reference sequence). This CDR3 comprises 11 residues.

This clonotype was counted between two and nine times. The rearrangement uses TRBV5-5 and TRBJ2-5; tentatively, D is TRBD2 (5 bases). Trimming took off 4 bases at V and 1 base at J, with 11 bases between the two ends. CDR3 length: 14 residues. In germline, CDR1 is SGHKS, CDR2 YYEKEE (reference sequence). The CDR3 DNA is TGTGCCAGCAGCCGGGGTCAGCTCCAAGAGACCCAGTACTTC. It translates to CASSRGQLQETQYF. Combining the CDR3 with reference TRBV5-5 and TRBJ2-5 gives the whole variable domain DAGVTQSPTHLIKTRGQQVTLRCSPISGHKSVSWYQQVLGQGPQFIFQYYEKEERGRGNFPDRFSARQFPNYSSELNVNALLLGDSALYLCASSRGQLQETQYFGPGTRLLVL.

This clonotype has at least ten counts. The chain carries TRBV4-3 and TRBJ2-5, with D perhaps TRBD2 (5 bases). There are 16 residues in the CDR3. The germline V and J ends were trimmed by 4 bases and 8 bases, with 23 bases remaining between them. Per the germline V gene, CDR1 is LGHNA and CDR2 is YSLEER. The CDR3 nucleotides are TGCGCCAGCAGCCCGGGAAAAGTCGCGTACGAAGGAACCCAGTACTTC. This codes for CASSPGKVAYEGTQYF.

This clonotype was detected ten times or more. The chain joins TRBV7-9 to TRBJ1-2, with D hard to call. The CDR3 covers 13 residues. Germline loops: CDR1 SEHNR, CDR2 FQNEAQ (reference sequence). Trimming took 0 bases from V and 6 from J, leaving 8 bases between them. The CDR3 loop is CASSLAGWDGYTF. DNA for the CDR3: TGTGCCAGCAGCTTAGCGGGATGGGATGGCTACACCTTC.

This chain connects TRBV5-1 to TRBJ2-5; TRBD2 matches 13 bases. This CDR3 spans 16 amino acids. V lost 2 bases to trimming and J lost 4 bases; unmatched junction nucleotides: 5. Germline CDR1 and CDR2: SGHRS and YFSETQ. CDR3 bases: TGCGCCAGCAGCTTCGGGACTAGCGGGGAAGTAGAGACCCAGTACTTC. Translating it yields CASSFGTSGEVETQYF.

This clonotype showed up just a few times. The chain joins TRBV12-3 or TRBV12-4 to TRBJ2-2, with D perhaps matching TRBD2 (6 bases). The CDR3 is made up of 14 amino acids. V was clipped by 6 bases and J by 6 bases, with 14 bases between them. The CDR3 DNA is TGTGCCAGCAGCCCCAGCGGGCTTGCCGGGGAGCTGTTTTTT. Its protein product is CASSPSGLAGELFF.

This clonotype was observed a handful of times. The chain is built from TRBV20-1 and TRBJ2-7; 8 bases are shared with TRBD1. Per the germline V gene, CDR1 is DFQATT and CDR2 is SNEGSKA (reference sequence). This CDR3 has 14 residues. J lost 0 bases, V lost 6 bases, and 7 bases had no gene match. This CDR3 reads CSARARGRSYEQYF. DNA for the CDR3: TGCAGTGCAAGGGCCAGGGGGCGCTCCTACGAGCAGTACTTC.

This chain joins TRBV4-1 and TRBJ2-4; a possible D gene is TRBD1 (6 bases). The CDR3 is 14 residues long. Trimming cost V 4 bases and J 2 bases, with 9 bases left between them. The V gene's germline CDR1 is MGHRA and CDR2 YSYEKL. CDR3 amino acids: CASSPGVTKNIQYF. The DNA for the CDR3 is TGCGCCAGCAGCCCAGGGGTGACCAAAAACATTCAGTACTTC.

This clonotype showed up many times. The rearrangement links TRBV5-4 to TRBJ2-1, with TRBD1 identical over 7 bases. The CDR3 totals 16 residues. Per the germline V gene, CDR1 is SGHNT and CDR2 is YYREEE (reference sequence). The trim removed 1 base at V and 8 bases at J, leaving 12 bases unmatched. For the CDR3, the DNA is TGTGCCAGCAGCTTGTCGGGGACAGAGCTAGTCGATGAGCAGTTCTTC. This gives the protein CASSLSGTELVDEQFF.

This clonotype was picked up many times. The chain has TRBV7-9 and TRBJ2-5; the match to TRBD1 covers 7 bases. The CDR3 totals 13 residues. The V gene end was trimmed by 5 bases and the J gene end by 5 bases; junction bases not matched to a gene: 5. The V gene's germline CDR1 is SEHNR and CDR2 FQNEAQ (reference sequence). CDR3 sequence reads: CASSPGQDETQYF. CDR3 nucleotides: TGTGCCAGCAGCCCCGGACAGGACGAGACCCAGTACTTC.

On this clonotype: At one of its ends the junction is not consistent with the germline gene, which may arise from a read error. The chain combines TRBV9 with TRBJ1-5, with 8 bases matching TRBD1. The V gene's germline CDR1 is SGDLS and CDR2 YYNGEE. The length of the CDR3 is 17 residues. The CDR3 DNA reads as TGTACCAGCAGCGCGACAGACAGGGGCGATGGCAATCAGCCCCAGCATTTT. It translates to CTSSATDRGDGNQPQHF.

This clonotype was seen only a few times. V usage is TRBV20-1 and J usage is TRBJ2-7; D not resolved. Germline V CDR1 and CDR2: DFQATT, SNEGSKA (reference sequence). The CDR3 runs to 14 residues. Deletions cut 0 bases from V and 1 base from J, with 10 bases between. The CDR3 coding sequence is TGCAGTGCTAGAGATCCGACACGATCCTACGAGCAGTACTTC. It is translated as CSARDPTRSYEQYF.

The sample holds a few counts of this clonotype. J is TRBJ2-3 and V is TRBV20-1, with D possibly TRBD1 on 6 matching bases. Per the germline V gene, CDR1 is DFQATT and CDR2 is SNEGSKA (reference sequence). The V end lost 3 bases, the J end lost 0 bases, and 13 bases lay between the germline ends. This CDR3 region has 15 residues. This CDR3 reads CSASKGVSSTDTQYF. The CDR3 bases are TGCAGTGCTAGCAAGGGGGTGTCTAGCACAGATACGCAGTATTTT.

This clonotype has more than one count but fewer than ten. The CDR3 loop reads CASIQGVPGTGELFF. The DNA for the CDR3 is TGTGCCAGCATACAGGGCGTACCGGGCACCGGGGAGCTGTTTTTT. V is TRBV2 and J is TRBJ2-2; perhaps TRBD1 as D (6 bases). The length of the CDR3 is 15 residues. From germline, CDR1 is SNHLY and CDR2 FYNNEI. With 7 bases removed from V and 4 bases from J, the gap between germline ends came to 16 bases.

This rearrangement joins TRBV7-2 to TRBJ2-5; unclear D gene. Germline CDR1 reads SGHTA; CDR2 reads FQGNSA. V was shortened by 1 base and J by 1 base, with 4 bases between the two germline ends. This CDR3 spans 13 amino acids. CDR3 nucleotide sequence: TGTGCCAGCAGCTTAGAATTCCAAGAGACCCAGTACTTC. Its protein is CASSLEFQETQYF.

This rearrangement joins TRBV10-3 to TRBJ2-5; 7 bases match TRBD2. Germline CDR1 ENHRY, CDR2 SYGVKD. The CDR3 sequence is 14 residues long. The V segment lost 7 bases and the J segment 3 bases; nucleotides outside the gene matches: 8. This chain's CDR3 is CAIKGASGEETQYF. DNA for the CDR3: TGTGCCATCAAAGGTGCTAGCGGTGAAGAGACCCAGTACTTC.